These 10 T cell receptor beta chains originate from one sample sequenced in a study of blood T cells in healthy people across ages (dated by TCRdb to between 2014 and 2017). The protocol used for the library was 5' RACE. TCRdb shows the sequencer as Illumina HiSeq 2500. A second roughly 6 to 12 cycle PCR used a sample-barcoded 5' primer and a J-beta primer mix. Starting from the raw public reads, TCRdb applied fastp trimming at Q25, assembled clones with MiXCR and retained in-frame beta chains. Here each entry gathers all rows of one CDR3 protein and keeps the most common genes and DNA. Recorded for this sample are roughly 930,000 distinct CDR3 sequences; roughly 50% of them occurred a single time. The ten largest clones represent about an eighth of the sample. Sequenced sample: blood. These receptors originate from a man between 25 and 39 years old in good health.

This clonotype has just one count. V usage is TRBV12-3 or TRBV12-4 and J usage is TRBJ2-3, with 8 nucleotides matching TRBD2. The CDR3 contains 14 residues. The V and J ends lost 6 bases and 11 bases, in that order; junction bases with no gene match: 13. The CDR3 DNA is TGTGCCAGCAGGGAAAGCGGGGGAGCAGATGTGCAGTATTTT. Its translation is CASRESGGADVQYF.

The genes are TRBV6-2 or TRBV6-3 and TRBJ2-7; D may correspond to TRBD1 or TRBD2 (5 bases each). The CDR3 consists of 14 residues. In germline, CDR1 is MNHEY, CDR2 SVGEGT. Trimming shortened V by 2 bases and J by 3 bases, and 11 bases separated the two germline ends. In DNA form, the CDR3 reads TGTGCCAGCAGTTACAGGGGAGAAATCTACGAGCAGTACTTC. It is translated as CASSYRGEIYEQYF.

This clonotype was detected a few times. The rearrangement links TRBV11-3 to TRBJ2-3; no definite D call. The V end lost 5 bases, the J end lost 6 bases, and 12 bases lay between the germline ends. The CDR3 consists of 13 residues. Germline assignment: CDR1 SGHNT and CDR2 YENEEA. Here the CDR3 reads CASSVRPGDTQYF. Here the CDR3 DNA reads TGTGCCAGCAGCGTCCGTCCTGGGGATACGCAGTATTTT.

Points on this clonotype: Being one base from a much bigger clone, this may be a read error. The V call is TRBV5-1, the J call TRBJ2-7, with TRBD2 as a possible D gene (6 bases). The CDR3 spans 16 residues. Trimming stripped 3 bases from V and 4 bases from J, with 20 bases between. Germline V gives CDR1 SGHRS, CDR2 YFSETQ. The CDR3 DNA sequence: TGCGCCAGCAGCTCGCCCGGCGGGGTAGGAATATACGAGCAGTACTTC. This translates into CASSSPGGVGIYEQYF.

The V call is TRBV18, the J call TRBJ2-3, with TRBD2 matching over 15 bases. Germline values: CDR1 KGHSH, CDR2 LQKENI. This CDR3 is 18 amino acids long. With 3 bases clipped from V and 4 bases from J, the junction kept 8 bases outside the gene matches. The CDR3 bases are TGTGCCAGCTCACCGGGACTAGCGGGGGGTTCTAACCCAGATACGCAGTATTTT. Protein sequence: CASSPGLAGGSNPDTQYF. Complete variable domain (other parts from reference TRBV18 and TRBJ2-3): NAGVMQNPRHLVRRRGQEARLRCSPMKGHSHVYWYRQLPEEGLKFMVYLQKENIIDESGMPKERFSAEFPKEGPSILRIQQVVRGDSAAYFCASSPGLAGGSNPDTQYFGPGTRLTVL.

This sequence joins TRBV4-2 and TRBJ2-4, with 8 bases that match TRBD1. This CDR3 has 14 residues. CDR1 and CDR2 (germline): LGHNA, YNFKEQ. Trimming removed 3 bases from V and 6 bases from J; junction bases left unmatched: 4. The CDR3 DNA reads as TGTGCCAGCAGCCAGGGGACAGGAGGAAACATTCAGTACTTC. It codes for CASSQGTGGNIQYF.

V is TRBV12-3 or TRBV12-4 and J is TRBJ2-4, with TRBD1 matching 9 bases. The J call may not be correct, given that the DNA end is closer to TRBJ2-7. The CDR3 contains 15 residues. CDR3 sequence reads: CASSFRDRALYEQYF. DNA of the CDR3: TGTGCCAGCAGTTTCCGGGACAGGGCACTCTACGAGCAGTACTTC.

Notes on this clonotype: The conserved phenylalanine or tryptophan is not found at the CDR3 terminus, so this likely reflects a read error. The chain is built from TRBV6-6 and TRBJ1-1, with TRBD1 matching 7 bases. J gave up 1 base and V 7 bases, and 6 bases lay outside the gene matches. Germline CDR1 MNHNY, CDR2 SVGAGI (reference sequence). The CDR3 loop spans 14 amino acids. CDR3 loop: CASKLGTANTEAFS. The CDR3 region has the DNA TGTGCCAGCAAACTCGGGACAGCGAACACTGAAGCTTTCTCT.

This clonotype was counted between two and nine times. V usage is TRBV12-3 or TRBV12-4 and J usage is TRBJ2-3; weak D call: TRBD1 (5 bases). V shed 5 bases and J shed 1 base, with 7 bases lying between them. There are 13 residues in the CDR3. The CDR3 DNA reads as TGTGCCAGCAGTATAGGGGGCACAGATACGCAGTATTTT. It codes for CASSIGGTDTQYF.

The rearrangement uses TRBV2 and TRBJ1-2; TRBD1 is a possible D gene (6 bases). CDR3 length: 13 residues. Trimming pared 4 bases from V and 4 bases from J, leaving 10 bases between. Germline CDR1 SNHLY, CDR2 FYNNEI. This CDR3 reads CASSVAGVYGYTF. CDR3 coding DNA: TGTGCCAGCAGTGTAGCAGGGGTCTATGGCTACACCTTC. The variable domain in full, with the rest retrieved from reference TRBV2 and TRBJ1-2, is EPEVTQTPSHQVTQMGQEVILRCVPISNHLYFYWYRQILGQKVEFLVSFYNNEISEKSEIFDDQFSVERPDGSNFTLKIRSTKLEDSAMYFCASSVAGVYGYTFGSGTRLTVV.